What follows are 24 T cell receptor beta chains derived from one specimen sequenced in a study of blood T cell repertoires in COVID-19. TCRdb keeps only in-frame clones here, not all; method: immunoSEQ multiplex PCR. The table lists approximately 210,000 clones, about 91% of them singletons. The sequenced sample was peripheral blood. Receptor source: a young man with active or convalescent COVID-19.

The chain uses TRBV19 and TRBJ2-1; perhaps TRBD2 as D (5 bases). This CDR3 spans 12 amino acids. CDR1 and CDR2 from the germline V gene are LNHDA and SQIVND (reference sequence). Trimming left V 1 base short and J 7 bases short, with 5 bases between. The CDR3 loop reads CASSIGRNEQFF. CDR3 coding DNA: TGTGCCAGTAGTATAGGGAGGAATGAGCAGTTCTTC. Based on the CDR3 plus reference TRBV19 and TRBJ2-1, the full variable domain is DGGITQSPKYLFRKEGQNVTLSCEQNLNHDAMYWYRQDPGQGLRLIYYSQIVNDFQKGDIAEGYSVSREKKESFPLTVTSAQKNPTAFYLCASSIGRNEQFFGPGTRLTVL.

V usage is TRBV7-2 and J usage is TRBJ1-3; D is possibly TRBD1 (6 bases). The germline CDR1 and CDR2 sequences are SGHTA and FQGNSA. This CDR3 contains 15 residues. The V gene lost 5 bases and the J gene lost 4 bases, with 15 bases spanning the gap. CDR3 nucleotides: TGTGCCAGCAGCCCGTACAGGGCCCGCGGAAACACCATATATTTT. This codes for CASSPYRARGNTIYF.

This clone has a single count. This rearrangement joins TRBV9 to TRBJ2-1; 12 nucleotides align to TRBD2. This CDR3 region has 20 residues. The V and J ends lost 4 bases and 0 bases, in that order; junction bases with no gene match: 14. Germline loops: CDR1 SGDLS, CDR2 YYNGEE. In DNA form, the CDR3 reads TGTGCCAGCAGCAGGACCCTACTAGCGGGAGGACCGAGCTCCTACAATGAGCAGTTCTTC. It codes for CASSRTLLAGGPSSYNEQFF.

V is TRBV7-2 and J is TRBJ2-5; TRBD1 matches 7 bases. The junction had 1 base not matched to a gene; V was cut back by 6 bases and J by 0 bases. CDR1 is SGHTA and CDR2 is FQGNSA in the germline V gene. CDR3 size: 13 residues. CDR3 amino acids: CASRGQNQETQYF. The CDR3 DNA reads TGTGCCAGCAGGGGACAGAACCAAGAGACCCAGTACTTC.

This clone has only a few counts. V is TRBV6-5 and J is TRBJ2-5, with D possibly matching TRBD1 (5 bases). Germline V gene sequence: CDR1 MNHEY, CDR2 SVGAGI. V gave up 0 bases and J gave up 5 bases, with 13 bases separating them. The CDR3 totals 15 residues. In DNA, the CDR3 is TGTGCCAGCAGTTACTCACAGGCTGTCTTGGAGACCCAGTACTTC. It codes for CASSYSQAVLETQYF.

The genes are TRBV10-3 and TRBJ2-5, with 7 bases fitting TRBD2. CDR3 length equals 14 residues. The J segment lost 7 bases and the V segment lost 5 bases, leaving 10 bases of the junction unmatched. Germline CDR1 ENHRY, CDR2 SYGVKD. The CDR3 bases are TGTGCCATCAGTTCGGGGGAGGGCTTAGGGACCCAGTACTTC. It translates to CAISSGEGLGTQYF.

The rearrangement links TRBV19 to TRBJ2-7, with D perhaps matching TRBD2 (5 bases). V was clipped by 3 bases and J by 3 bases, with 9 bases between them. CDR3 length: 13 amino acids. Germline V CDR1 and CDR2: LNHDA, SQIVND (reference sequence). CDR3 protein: CASSMTEVYEQYF. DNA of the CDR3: TGTGCCAGTAGTATGACGGAGGTCTACGAGCAGTACTTC.

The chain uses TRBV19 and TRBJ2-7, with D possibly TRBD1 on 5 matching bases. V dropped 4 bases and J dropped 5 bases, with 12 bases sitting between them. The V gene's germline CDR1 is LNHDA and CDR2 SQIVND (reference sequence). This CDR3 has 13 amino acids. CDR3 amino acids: CASSRQPADEQYF. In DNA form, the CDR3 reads TGTGCCAGTAGTAGACAGCCCGCGGACGAGCAGTACTTC.

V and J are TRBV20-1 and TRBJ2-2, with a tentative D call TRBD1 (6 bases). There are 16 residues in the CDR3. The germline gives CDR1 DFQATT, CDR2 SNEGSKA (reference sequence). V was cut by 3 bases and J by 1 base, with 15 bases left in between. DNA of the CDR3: TGCAGTGCTAGTGGGCTTAGGGGGAGGAACACCGGGGAGCTGTTTTTT. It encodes CSASGLRGRNTGELFF.

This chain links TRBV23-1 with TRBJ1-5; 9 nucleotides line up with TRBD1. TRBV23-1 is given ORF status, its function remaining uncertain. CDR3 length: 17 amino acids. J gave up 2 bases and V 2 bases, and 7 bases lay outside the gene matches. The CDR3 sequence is CASSQPYWTGGNQPQHF. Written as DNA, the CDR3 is TGCGCCAGCAGTCAACCCTATTGGACAGGGGGCAATCAGCCCCAGCATTTT.

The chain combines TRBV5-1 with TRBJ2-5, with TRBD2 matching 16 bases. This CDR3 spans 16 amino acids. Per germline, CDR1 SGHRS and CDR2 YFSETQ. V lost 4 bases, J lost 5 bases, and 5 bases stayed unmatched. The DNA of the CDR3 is TGCGCCAGCAGCGAGGGACTAGCGGGAGGGTGGGAGACCCAGTACTTC. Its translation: CASSEGLAGGWETQYF.

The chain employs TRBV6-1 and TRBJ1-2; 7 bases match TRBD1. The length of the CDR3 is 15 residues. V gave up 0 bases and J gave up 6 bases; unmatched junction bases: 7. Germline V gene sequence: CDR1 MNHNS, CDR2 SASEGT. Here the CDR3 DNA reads TGTGCCAGCAGTGAAGCGCGAGGGGGCCCGAATGGCTACACCTTC. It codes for CASSEARGGPNGYTF.

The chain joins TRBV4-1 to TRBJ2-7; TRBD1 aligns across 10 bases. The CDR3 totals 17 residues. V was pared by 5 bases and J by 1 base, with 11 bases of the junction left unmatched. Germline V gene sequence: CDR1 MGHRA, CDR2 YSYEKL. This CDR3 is CASSLRTGTGESYEQYF. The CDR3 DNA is TGCGCCAGCAGCTTACGCACCGGGACAGGGGAATCCTACGAGCAGTACTTC.

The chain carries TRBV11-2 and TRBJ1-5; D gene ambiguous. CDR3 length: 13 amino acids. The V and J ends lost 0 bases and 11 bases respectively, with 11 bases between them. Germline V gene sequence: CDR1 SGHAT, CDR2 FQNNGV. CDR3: CASSLDRGSAQHF. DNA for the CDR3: TGTGCCAGCAGCTTAGATCGGGGTTCGGCCCAGCATTTT.

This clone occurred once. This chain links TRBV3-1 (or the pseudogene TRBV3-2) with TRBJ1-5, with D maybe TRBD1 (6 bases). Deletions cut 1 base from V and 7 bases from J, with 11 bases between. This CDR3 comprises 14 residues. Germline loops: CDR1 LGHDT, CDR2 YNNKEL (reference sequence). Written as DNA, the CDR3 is TGTGCCAGCAGCCAAGCTACAGGGTTCCAGCCCCAGCATTTT. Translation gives CASSQATGFQPQHF.

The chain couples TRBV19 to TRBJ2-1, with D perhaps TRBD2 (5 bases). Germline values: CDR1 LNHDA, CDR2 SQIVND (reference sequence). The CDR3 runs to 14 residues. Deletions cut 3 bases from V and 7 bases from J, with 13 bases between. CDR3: CASSIPEGWNEQFF. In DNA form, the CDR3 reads TGTGCCAGTAGTATTCCCGAGGGTTGGAATGAGCAGTTCTTC. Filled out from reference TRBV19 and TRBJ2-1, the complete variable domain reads DGGITQSPKYLFRKEGQNVTLSCEQNLNHDAMYWYRQDPGQGLRLIYYSQIVNDFQKGDIAEGYSVSREKKESFPLTVTSAQKNPTAFYLCASSIPEGWNEQFFGPGTRLTVL.

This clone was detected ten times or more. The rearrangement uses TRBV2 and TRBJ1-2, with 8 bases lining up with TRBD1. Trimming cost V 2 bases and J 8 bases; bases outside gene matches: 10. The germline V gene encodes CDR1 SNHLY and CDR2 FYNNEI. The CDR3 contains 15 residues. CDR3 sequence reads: CASSELGQGARGYTF. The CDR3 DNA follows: TGTGCCAGCAGTGAATTGGGGCAGGGGGCAAGGGGCTACACCTTC.

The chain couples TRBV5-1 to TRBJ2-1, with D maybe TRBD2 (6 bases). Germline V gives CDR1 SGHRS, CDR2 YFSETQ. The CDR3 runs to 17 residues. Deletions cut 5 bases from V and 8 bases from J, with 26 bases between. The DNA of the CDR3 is TGCGCCAGCAGGTTACCTCCTGAGGACGTGGGAGGTGATGAGCAGTTCTTC. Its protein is CASRLPPEDVGGDEQFF.

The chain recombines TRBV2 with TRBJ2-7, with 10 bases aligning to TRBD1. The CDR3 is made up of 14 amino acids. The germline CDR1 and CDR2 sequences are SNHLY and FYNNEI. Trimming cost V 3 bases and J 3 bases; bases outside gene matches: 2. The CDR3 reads CASSEGTGVYEQYF. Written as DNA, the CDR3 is TGTGCCAGCAGTGAGGGGACAGGGGTCTACGAGCAGTACTTC.

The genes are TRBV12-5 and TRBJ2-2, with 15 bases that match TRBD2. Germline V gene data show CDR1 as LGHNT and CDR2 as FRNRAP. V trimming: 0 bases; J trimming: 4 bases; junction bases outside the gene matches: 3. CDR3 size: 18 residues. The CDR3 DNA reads TGTGCTAGTGGTTTGGTACGGGGACTAGCGGGAGGCACCGGGGAGCTGTTTTTT. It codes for CASGLVRGLAGGTGELFF.

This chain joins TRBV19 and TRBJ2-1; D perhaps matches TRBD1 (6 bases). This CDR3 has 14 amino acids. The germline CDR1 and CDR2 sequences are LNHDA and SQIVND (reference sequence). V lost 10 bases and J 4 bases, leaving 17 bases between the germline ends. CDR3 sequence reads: CATLSGQPYNEQFF. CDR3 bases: TGTGCCACTCTCTCCGGACAGCCATACAATGAGCAGTTCTTC.

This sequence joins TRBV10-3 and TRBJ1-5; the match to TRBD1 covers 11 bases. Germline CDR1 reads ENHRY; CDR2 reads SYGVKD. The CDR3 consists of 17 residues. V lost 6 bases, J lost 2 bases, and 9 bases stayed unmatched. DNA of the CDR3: TGTGCCATCAGCGCAGAGGACAGGGGGCTTGGCAATCAGCCCCAGCATTTT. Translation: CAISAEDRGLGNQPQHF.

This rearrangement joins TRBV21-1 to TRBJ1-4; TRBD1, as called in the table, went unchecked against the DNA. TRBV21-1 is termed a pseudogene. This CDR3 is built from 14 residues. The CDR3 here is CASSKGTGGEKLFF. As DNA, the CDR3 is TGTGCCAGCAGCAAAGGGACAGGAGGGGAAAAACTGTTTTTT.

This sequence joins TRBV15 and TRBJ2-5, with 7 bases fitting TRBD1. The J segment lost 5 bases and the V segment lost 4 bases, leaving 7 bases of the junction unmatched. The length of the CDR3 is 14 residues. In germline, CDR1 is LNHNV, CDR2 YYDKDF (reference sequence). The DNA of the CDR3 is TGTGCCACCAGCATTCACGACAGGGAGGAGACCCAGTACTTC. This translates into CATSIHDREETQYF.